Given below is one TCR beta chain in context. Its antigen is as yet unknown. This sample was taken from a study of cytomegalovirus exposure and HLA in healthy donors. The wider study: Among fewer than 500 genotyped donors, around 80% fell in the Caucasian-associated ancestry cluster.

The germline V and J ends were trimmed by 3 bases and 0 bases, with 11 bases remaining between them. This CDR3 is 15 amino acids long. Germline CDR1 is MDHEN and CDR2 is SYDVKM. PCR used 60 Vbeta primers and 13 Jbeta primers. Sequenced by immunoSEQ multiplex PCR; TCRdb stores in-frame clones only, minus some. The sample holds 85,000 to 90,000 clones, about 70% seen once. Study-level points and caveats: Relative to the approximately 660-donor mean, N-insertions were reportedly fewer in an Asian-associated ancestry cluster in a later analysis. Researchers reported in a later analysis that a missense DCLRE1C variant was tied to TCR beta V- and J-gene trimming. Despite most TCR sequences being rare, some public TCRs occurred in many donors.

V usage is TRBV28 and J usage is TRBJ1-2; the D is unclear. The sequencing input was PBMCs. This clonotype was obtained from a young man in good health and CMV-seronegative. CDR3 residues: CASSFPGGTNYGYTF. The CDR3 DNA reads TGTGCCAGCAGTTTTCCGGGAGGAACTAACTATGGCTACACCTTC.